A single sample gave rise to the 31 T cell receptor beta chains below, sequenced in a study of blood T cells in healthy people across ages (dated by TCRdb to about 2015). The receptor library was made with 5' RACE. Instrument used: Illumina HiSeq 2500. A second PCR of roughly 7 to 12 cycles was performed with a sample-barcoded 5' primer and a J-beta primer mix. TCRdb reran the public reads through fastp at Q25 and MiXCR, keeping productive beta chains. Rows with a matching CDR3 protein are joined into one entry that keeps the most common DNA and genes. In this sample the table shows some 1.6 million distinct CDR3 sequences, roughly 32% of which occur a single time. The ten top clones hold roughly 12% of the sample. Sequencing was done on a sample of blood. All receptors come from a woman aged 25 to 45 in good health.

In its sample, this clonotype was seen many times. CDR3 coding DNA: TGTGCCAGCACCCTTGGGCGGAACACTGAAGCTTTCTTT. It is translated as CASTLGRNTEAFF. V usage is TRBV7-2 and J usage is TRBJ1-1, with no clear D. Germline loops: CDR1 SGHTA, CDR2 FQGNSA. The V end was cut by 7 bases, the J end by 1 base, with 10 bases between. CDR3 length equals 13 residues.

The rearrangement links TRBV7-9 to TRBJ2-7, with 10 bases matching TRBD1. V dropped 5 bases and J dropped 3; count of bases not matched to a gene: 10. Germline loops: CDR1 SEHNR, CDR2 FQNEAQ (reference sequence). The length of the CDR3 is 16 residues. The CDR3 spells CASSVLNRDRGYEQYF. CDR3 nucleotides: TGTGCCAGCAGCGTACTCAACCGGGACAGGGGCTACGAGCAGTACTTC.

Note on this clonotype: One end of the junction varies from germline; a read error may be responsible. The V and J genes are TRBV7-6 and TRBJ2-3, with 12 bases identical to TRBD2. Germline values: CDR1 SGHVS, CDR2 FNYEAQ. This CDR3 region has 15 residues. The CDR3 region is CAISATSGSADTQYF. CDR3 bases: TGTGCCATCAGCGCGACTAGCGGGAGCGCAGATACGCAGTATTTT.

The gene calls are TRBV5-1 and TRBJ2-3; no clear D gene. Per the germline V gene, CDR1 is SGHRS and CDR2 is YFSETQ. This CDR3 contains 16 residues. Trimming removed 5 bases from V and 2 bases from J, with 18 bases in between. In nucleotides, the CDR3 is TGCGCCAGCAGTATCCCCCAAGCTTATGACACAGATACGCAGTATTTT. Its translation: CASSIPQAYDTDTQYF.

This clonotype turned up a few times. The rearrangement uses TRBV30 and TRBJ1-5; 7 bases are a match to TRBD1. CDR3 length equals 14 residues. Germline loops: CDR1 GTSNPN, CDR2 SVGIG (reference sequence). After removal of 0 bases from V and 7 bases from J, the junction contained 6 bases not matched to a gene. CDR3 loop: CAWSVRGRRQPQHF. The CDR3 nucleotides are TGTGCCTGGAGTGTAAGGGGGCGCAGGCAGCCCCAGCATTTT.

The gene calls are TRBV18 and TRBJ1-5; unclear D gene. The CDR3 loop spans 17 amino acids. V lost 2 bases, J lost 3 bases, and 17 bases lay in between. Germline assignment: CDR1 KGHSH and CDR2 LQKENI. This CDR3 reads CASSPVQVAVLNQPQHF. The CDR3 DNA follows: TGTGCCAGCTCACCAGTTCAGGTCGCTGTCCTCAATCAGCCCCAGCATTTT.

This sequence joins TRBV20-1 and TRBJ1-2; no clear D. The germline gives CDR1 DFQATT, CDR2 SNEGSKA (reference sequence). Trimming stripped 7 bases from V and 4 bases from J, with 16 bases between. CDR3 length: 13 amino acids. The DNA of the CDR3 is TGCAGTGGGTATGACGGCGGAAGCTATGGCTACACCTTC. Protein sequence: CSGYDGGSYGYTF.

The chain employs TRBV20-1 and TRBJ2-1; 9 nucleotides line up with TRBD2. With 0 bases clipped from V and 4 bases from J, the junction kept 7 bases outside the gene matches. Germline V gene lookup returns CDR1 DFQATT and CDR2 SNEGSKA (reference sequence). The CDR3 has 16 amino acids. CDR3 loop: CSARDDRLAGYNEQFF. CDR3 nucleotides: TGCAGTGCTAGAGATGATAGGCTAGCGGGGTACAATGAGCAGTTCTTC.

The CDR3 bases are TGTGCCAGCAGTTATGACGGTAGCGCGTACGAGCAGTACTTC. It specifies CASSYDGSAYEQYF. The V gene is TRBV27, the J gene TRBJ2-7, with D possibly TRBD2 on 5 matching bases. V lost 4 bases and J lost 4, with 14 bases in between. Germline lookup yields CDR1 MNHEY and CDR2 SMNVEV (reference sequence). This CDR3 is built from 14 residues.

This chain joins TRBV12-5 and TRBJ2-1; 7 bases are a match to TRBD1. Germline CDR1 LGHNT, CDR2 FRNRAP. The CDR3 loop spans 15 amino acids. The V and J ends lost 3 bases and 9 bases, in that order; junction bases with no gene match: 11. CDR3 sequence (DNA): TGTGCTAGTGGTTTAGACAGGGCCACTTCGGGTGAGCAGTTCTTC. Amino acid sequence: CASGLDRATSGEQFF.

V and J are TRBV28 and TRBJ1-1; 7 bases agree with TRBD1. Trimming took 3 bases from V and 1 from J; bases not matched to a gene: 8. CDR1 is MDHEN, CDR2 SYDVKM, per germline. The CDR3 runs to 16 residues. For the CDR3, the DNA is TGTGCCAGCAGTTTTCAGGGGGGAGCGGGGAACACTGAAGCTTTCTTT. This encodes CASSFQGGAGNTEAFF.

This sequence joins TRBV3-1 and TRBJ2-5; 10 nucleotides line up with TRBD2. CDR3 length: 19 amino acids. Germline trimming cut 1 base from V and 4 bases from J; bases unmatched to any gene: 15. Germline V lookup: CDR1 LGHDT, CDR2 YNNKEL (reference sequence). Here the CDR3 reads CASSQAKSGGAGRRETQYF. The CDR3 DNA reads as TGTGCCAGCAGCCAAGCGAAGAGCGGGGGGGCCGGGCGTCGAGAGACCCAGTACTTC.

This clonotype appeared a single time. The junction differs from germline at one of its ends, possibly a read error. The V call is TRBV9, the J call TRBJ2-1; TRBD1 aligns across 7 bases. This CDR3 is built from 15 residues. CDR1 is SGDLS and CDR2 is YYNGEE in the germline V gene. The CDR3 DNA reads as TGTGCCAGCGGCGTAAGGGGGCAAACTTTAAATGAGCAGTTCTTC. It specifies CASGVRGQTLNEQFF.

V is TRBV28 and J is TRBJ1-1, with D possibly TRBD1 on 5 matching bases. Trimming took off 6 bases at V and 5 bases at J, with 19 bases between the two ends. Germline V gene data show CDR1 as MDHEN and CDR2 as SYDVKM. CDR3 length equals 15 residues. The CDR3 region is CASRSLQVTITEAFF. The DNA for the CDR3 is TGTGCCAGCAGGTCATTACAGGTGACTATTACTGAAGCTTTCTTT.

This clonotype has more than one count but fewer than ten. The V gene is TRBV9, the J gene TRBJ1-6, with D unclear. V was trimmed by 2 bases and J by 5 bases, leaving 2 bases between them. This CDR3 comprises 12 residues. CDR1 is SGDLS and CDR2 is YYNGEE in the germline V gene. In nucleotides, the CDR3 is TGTGCCAGCAGCGTTAATAATTCACCCCTCCACTTT. It is translated as CASSVNNSPLHF. Combining the CDR3 with reference TRBV9 and TRBJ1-6 gives the whole variable domain DSGVTQTPKHLITATGQRVTLRCSPRSGDLSVYWYQQSLDQGLQFLIQYYNGEERAKGNILERFSAQQFPDLHSELNLSSLELGDSALYFCASSVNNSPLHFGNGTRLTVT.

This chain uses TRBV25-1 with TRBJ1-2; 7 bases are shared with TRBD1. The CDR3 has 14 residues. V trimming: 8 bases; J trimming: 4 bases; junction bases outside the gene matches: 10. In germline, CDR1 is MGHDK, CDR2 SYGVNS. CDR3 protein: CASGRTGAFYGYTF. The CDR3 DNA reads TGTGCCAGCGGGAGGACAGGCGCCTTCTATGGCTACACCTTC.

The table lists this clonotype with a few counts. This rearrangement joins TRBV5-1 to TRBJ1-2; D is undetermined. The V gene lost 3 bases and the J gene lost 1 base, with 16 bases spanning the gap. Germline lookup yields CDR1 SGHRS and CDR2 YFSETQ. The CDR3 length is 16 residues. CDR3 DNA: TGCGCCAGCAGCTGGATCCACTCGGAGGGTAACTATGGCTACACCTTC. It yields the protein CASSWIHSEGNYGYTF.

This sequence joins TRBV3-1 and TRBJ2-1; TRBD2 matches 8 bases. This CDR3 comprises 15 residues. CDR1 is LGHDT and CDR2 is YNNKEL in the germline V gene (reference sequence). Trimming cost V 1 base and J 5 bases; bases outside gene matches: 4. The CDR3 DNA reads TGTGCCAGCAGCCAAGTGCCCGGGAGGGACAATGAGCAGTTCTTC. This sequence encodes CASSQVPGRDNEQFF.

The V gene is TRBV29-1, the J gene TRBJ2-2; D call uncertain. V was shortened by 4 bases and J by 5 bases, with 8 bases between the two germline ends. The CDR3 contains 12 residues. CDR1 is SQVTM, CDR2 ANQGSEA, per germline. This chain's CDR3 is CSVVLGTGELFF. The CDR3 region has the DNA TGCAGCGTTGTCTTAGGTACCGGGGAGCTGTTTTTT.

This clonotype was counted only a few times. This chain uses TRBV9 with TRBJ2-5; D assignment may be TRBD1 or TRBD2 (5 bases each). Trimming pared 1 base from V and 5 bases from J, leaving 18 bases between. The CDR3 runs to 16 residues. Germline CDR1 SGDLS, CDR2 YYNGEE. CDR3 DNA: TGTGCCAGCAGCGTAAAGTCCGGGGCAGGGATGGAGACCCAGTACTTC. Encoded protein: CASSVKSGAGMETQYF.

The chain joins TRBV5-4 to TRBJ2-5, with 11 bases fitting TRBD1. The V and J ends lost 4 bases and 4 bases, in that order; junction bases with no gene match: 12. Germline V gene sequence: CDR1 SGHNT, CDR2 YYREEE (reference sequence). This CDR3 is 17 amino acids long. The CDR3 coding sequence is TGTGCCAGCAGCGACTGGACAGGGGGCTTTTCCGGAGAGACCCAGTACTTC. It yields the protein CASSDWTGGFSGETQYF. Drawing the rest from reference TRBV5-4 and TRBJ2-5, the complete variable domain is ETGVTQSPTHLIKTRGQQVTLRCSSQSGHNTVSWYQQALGQGPQFIFQYYREEENGRGNFPPRFSGLQFPNYSSELNVNALELDDSALYLCASSDWTGGFSGETQYFGPGTRLLVL.

At least ten counts were recorded for this clonotype. The chain carries TRBV20-1 and TRBJ2-5, with D possibly being TRBD1 (6 bases). The assigned J gene may be wrong: the sequence end matches TRBJ2-7 better. Germline V gives CDR1 DFQATT, CDR2 SNEGSKA (reference sequence). This CDR3 is built from 12 residues. CDR3 DNA: TGCAGTGCTACCGGGACAACCCTCGAGCAGTACTTC. It encodes CSATGTTLEQYF.

This clonotype was counted ten times or more. This rearrangement joins TRBV7-3 to TRBJ2-5, with D unclear. From germline, CDR1 is SGHTA and CDR2 FQGTGA. The CDR3 contains 15 residues. V was cut by 5 bases and J by 1 base, with 14 bases left in between. This CDR3 is CASSPSGRVQETQYF. The CDR3 DNA follows: TGTGCCAGCAGCCCCAGTGGCCGGGTCCAAGAGACCCAGTACTTC.

J is TRBJ1-2 and V is TRBV7-9; D unresolved. Germline V lookup: CDR1 SEHNR, CDR2 FQNEAQ (reference sequence). Between the trimmed V and J ends, which lost 5 bases and 8 bases, there was a span of 18 bases. The CDR3 has 14 residues. In nucleotides, the CDR3 is TGTGCCAGCAGCCCGGGAACCTGGACGGTCGGCTACACCTTC. This encodes CASSPGTWTVGYTF.

V is TRBV11-2 and J is TRBJ1-4; D not certain. The germline V gene has CDR1 SGHAT and CDR2 FQNNGV. The ends were cut back, 0 bases at V and 5 bases at J, with 13 bases in the middle. This CDR3 is built from 16 residues. CDR3 bases: TGTGCCAGCAGCTTAGATCCCCCCACGTTCAATGAAAAACTGTTTTTT. This translates into CASSLDPPTFNEKLFF.

The table lists this clonotype with a few counts. The chain combines TRBV7-9 with TRBJ1-4; 7 positions match TRBD1. Germline CDR1 and CDR2: SEHNR and FQNEAQ (reference sequence). V was clipped by 5 bases and J by 0 bases; unmatched bases: 18. The CDR3 covers 20 residues. CDR3 DNA: TGTGCCAGCAGCCCCCTGCCTCACAGGGGCCGACGTGCAACTAATGAAAAACTGTTTTTT. It codes for CASSPLPHRGRRATNEKLFF.

This chain joins TRBV27 and TRBJ1-2; D is uncertain. Germline values: CDR1 MNHEY, CDR2 SMNVEV (reference sequence). Trimming stripped 3 bases from V and 8 bases from J, with 13 bases between. The CDR3 is 13 residues long. CDR3 DNA sequence: TGTGCCAGCAGTTTGGGAGGCGCGCTGGGCTACACCTTC. Amino acids: CASSLGGALGYTF.

The J gene is TRBJ2-5, the V gene TRBV20-1; 10 nucleotides line up with TRBD2. The J call may be mistaken, given a closer DNA end match to TRBJ2-7. Germline V lookup: CDR1 DFQATT, CDR2 SNEGSKA (reference sequence). The CDR3 spans 14 residues. This CDR3 is CSASAASGSHEQYF. The CDR3 bases are TGCAGTGCTAGCGCTGCTAGCGGGAGCCACGAGCAGTACTTC.

CDR3 region: CAISKEINQPQHF. The DNA of the CDR3 is TGTGCCATCAGTAAGGAGATAAATCAGCCCCAGCATTTT. This rearrangement joins TRBV10-3 to TRBJ1-5; D not resolved. CDR3 length: 13 amino acids. V lost 5 bases, J lost 4 bases, and 9 bases lay in between. Germline-derived CDR1 and CDR2 are ENHRY and SYGVKD.

A note on this clonotype: Its ends do not fully match the called genes, so a read error is possible. The rearrangement joins TRBV4-1 to TRBJ2-3, with D possibly being TRBD2 (5 bases). CDR1 is MGHRA and CDR2 is YSYEKL in the germline V gene. The CDR3 runs 13 residues. CDR3 amino acids: CTSSRTSTDTQYF. For the CDR3, the DNA is TGCACCAGCAGCCGGACTAGCACAGATACGCAGTATTTT.

The chain uses TRBV3-1 and TRBJ2-1; 7 bases are a match to TRBD2. The germline V gene encodes CDR1 LGHDT and CDR2 YNNKEL (reference sequence). The CDR3 length is 15 residues. V shed 6 bases and J 2 bases; nucleotides not matched to a gene: 7. This CDR3 reads CASRVGGATYNEQFF. The DNA of the CDR3 is TGTGCCAGCAGGGTGGGAGGGGCTACCTACAATGAGCAGTTCTTC.